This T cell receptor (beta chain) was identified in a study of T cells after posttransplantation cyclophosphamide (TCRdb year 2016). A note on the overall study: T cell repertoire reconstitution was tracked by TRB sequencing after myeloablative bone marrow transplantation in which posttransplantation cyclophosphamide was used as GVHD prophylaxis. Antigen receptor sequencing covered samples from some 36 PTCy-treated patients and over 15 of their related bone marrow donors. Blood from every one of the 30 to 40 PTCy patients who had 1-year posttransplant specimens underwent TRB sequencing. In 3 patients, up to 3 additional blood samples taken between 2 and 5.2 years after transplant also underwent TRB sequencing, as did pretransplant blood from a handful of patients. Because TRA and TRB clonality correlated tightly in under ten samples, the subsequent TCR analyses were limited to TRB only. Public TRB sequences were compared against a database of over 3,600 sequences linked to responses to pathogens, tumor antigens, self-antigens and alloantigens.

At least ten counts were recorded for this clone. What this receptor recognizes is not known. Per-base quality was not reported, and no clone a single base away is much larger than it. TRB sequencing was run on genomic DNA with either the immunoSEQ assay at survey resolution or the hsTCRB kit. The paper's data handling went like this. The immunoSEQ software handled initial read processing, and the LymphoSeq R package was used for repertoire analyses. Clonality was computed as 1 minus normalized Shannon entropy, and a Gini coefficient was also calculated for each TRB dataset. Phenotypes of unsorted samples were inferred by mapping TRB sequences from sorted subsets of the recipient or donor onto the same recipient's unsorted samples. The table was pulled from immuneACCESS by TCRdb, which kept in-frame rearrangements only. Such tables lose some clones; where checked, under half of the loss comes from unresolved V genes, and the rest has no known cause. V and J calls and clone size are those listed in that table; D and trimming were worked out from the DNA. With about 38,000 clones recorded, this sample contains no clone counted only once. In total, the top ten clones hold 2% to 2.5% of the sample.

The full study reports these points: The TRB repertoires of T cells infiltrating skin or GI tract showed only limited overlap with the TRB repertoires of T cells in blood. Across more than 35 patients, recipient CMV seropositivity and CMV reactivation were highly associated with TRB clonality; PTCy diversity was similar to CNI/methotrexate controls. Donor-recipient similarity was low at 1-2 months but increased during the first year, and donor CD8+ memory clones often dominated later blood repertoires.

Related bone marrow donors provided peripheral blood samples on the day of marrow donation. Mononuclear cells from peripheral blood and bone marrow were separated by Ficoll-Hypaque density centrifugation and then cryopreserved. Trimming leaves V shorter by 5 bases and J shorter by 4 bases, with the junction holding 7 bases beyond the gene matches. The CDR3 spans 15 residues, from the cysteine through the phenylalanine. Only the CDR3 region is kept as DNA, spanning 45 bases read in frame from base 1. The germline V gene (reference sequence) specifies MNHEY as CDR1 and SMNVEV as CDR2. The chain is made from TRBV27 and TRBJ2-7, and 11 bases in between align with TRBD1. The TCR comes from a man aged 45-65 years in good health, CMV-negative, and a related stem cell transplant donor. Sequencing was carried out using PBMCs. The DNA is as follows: TGTGCCAGCAGTCCACGGACAGGGGGCGTTTACGAGCAGTACTTC. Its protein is CASSPRTGGVYEQYF.